This is a list of T cell receptor beta chains from one sample in a study of CD8 T cells in Susac syndrome. TCRdb reprocessed the immunoSEQ multiplex PCR reads via MiXCR and lists one record per CDR3 protein. The sample consists of 150,000 or so distinct CDR3 sequences, just under 97% of them appearing once. The sample comprised CD8+ T cells from PBMCs. These receptors all stem from a human donor with multiple sclerosis. CDR3s include the opening cysteine and the closing phenylalanine or tryptophan. D genes are given only for firm matches. Size tells how often a clone was seen (once, few, many) or the class of an expanded clone, and some rows leave it out.

NA | NA | TRBJ2-6 | TRBV29-1 | CSVEEIDSGANVLTF | TGCAGCGTTGAAGAGATCGACTCTGGGGCCAACGTCCTGACTTTC
NA | NA | TRBJ1-1 | TRBV12-3/TRBV12-4 | CASSPQGSTEAFF | TGTGCCAGCAGTCCACAGGGTAGCACTGAAGCTTTCTTT
NA | NA | TRBJ2-1 | TRBV29-1 | CSVVVDLSNEQFF | TGCAGCGTTGTCGTAGACCTGAGCAATGAGCAGTTCTTC
NA | NA | TRBJ1-1 | TRBV29-1 | CSAEYTEAFF | TGCAGCGCGGAGTACACTGAAGCTTTCTTT
NA | NA | TRBJ2-1 | TRBV9 | CASSGGANEQFF | TGTGCCAGCAGCGGGGGGGCCAATGAGCAGTTCTTC
NA | NA | TRBJ2-2 | TRBV12-3/TRBV12-4 | CASSHPYTGELFF | TGTGCCAGCAGTCATCCGTACACCGGGGAGCTGTTTTTT
once | TRBD2 | TRBJ2-2 | TRBV6-6 | CASSTSGGAGTGELFF | TGTGCCAGCAGTACTAGCGGGGGGGCCGGCACCGGGGAGCTGTTTTTT
once | TRBD1 | TRBJ1-5 | TRBV19 | CASSIGSDRGIGEQPQHF | TGTGCCAGTAGTATAGGGAGCGACAGGGGAATAGGGGAACAGCCCCAGCATTTT
NA | TRBD2 | TRBJ2-3 | TRBV7-2 | CASSSQTSGSTDTQYF | TGTGCCAGCAGCTCCCAGACTAGCGGGAGCACAGATACGCAGTATTTT
once | TRBD1 | TRBJ1-2 | TRBV29-1 | CSVWTGVLDYTF | TGCAGCGTTTGGACAGGCGTCCTTGACTACACCTTC
NA | TRBD1 | TRBJ1-1 | TRBV5-1 | CASSFVQGEADTEAFF | TGCGCCAGCAGCTTCGTCCAGGGGGAGGCGGACACTGAAGCTTTCTTT
once | NA | TRBJ1-2 | TRBV12-3/TRBV12-4 | CASSFSTGMLDTF | TGTGCCAGCAGTTTTTCTACAGGGATGTTGGACACCTTC
NA | NA | TRBJ1-1 | TRBV5-6 | CASSSDKNTEAFF | TGTGCCAGCAGCTCGGACAAGAACACTGAAGCTTTCTTT
NA | TRBD1 | TRBJ1-1 | TRBV27 | CASSPRQGTNTEAFF | TGTGCCAGCAGTCCGCGACAGGGAACGAACACTGAAGCTTTCTTT
NA | NA | TRBJ1-2 | TRBV30 | CAWTDGLFYTF | TGTGCCTGGACCGACGGGTTGTTCTACACCTTC
once | TRBD1 | TRBJ2-1 | TRBV11-1 | CASSLQGPGGRYNEQFF | TGTGCCAGCAGCTTACAGGGGCCAGGGGGTCGGTACAATGAGCAGTTCTTC
once | TRBD2 | TRBJ2-3 | TRBV20-1 | CSARVTGGDTDTQYF | TGCAGTGCTAGAGTAACCGGGGGGGACACAGATACGCAGTATTTT
NA | NA | TRBJ1-1 | TRBV6-6 | CASKQPYTEAFF | TGTGCCAGCAAGCAACCGTACACTGAAGCTTTCTTT
NA | NA | TRBJ2-1 | TRBV30 | CAWSAELEQFF | TGTGCCTGGAGCGCCGAACTTGAGCAGTTCTTC
NA | NA | TRBJ1-1 | TRBV7-9 | CASSSDSMNTEAFF | TGTGCCAGCAGTTCGGACAGTATGAACACTGAAGCTTTCTTT
NA | NA | TRBJ1-5 | TRBV13 | CASSFGADQPQHF | TGTGCCAGCAGCTTCGGGGCAGATCAGCCCCAGCATTTT
NA | NA | TRBJ1-1 | TRBV19 | CASSMRVYTEAFF | TGTGCCAGTAGTATGAGGGTATACACTGAAGCTTTCTTT
NA | TRBD1 | TRBJ1-6 | TRBV12-3/TRBV12-4 | CASSLVTGGNSPLHF | TGTGCCAGCAGTTTAGTCACAGGGGGCAATTCACCCCTCCACTTT
NA | NA | TRBJ1-1 | TRBV18 | CASSPTGAWGWNTEAFF | TGTGCCAGCTCCCCCACGGGGGCGTGGGGATGGAACACTGAAGCTTTCTTT
NA | TRBD2 | TRBJ2-5 | TRBV29-1 | CSVGTSGGLRETQYF | TGCAGCGTGGGGACTAGCGGGGGTTTGCGGGAGACCCAGTACTTC
NA | TRBD2 | TRBJ2-3 | TRBV7-2 | CASSLPAGGRTDTQYF | TGTGCCAGCAGCTTACCAGCGGGGGGGCGTACAGATACGCAGTATTTT
NA | NA | TRBJ2-1 | TRBV29-1 | CSVESGVGNEQFF | TGCAGCGTTGAATCAGGGGTCGGCAATGAGCAGTTCTTC
NA | TRBD1 | TRBJ1-5 | TRBV30 | CAYGTGVGNQPQHF | TGTGCCTATGGGACAGGGGTCGGAAATCAGCCCCAGCATTTT
NA | NA | TRBJ2-2 | TRBV7-8 | CASSLEVRPATGELFF | TGTGCCAGCAGCTTAGAAGTCAGACCGGCCACCGGGGAGCTGTTTTTT
NA | NA | TRBJ2-1 | TRBV7-9 | CASSFVPAGNEQFF | TGTGCCAGCAGCTTCGTCCCGGCGGGCAATGAGCAGTTCTTC
NA | TRBD1 | TRBJ2-5 | TRBV5-1 | CASSPRGPGETQYF | TGCGCCAGCAGCCCCAGGGGGCCTGGGGAGACCCAGTACTTC
NA | NA | TRBJ1-5 | TRBV20-1 | CSASDPRSNQPQHF | TGCAGTGCCTCGGACCCGCGAAGCAATCAGCCCCAGCATTTT
NA | NA | TRBJ2-5 | TRBV20-1 | CSARALVGQETQYF | TGCAGTGCTAGAGCTCTGGTCGGCCAAGAGACCCAGTACTTC
NA | NA | TRBJ2-1 | TRBV15 | CASRAAGEQNEQFF | TGTGCCTCCCGAGCGGCGGGTGAACAAAATGAGCAGTTCTTC
NA | TRBD2 | TRBJ2-1 | TRBV12-3/TRBV12-4 | CASSFGGGAYNEQFF | TGTGCCAGCAGTTTTGGCGGGGGGGCCTACAATGAGCAGTTCTTC
once | NA | TRBJ1-2 | TRBV30 | CAWSVPEANYGYTF | TGTGCCTGGAGTGTACCGGAAGCTAACTATGGCTACACCTTC
NA | TRBD1 | TRBJ1-1 | TRBV14 | CASSQERTGATEAFF | TGTGCCAGCAGCCAAGAGAGAACAGGGGCCACTGAAGCTTTCTTT
NA | NA | TRBJ2-1 | TRBV29-1 | CLGGSKSYNEQFF | TGCTTGGGTGGGTCTAAATCCTACAATGAGCAGTTCTTC
NA | NA | TRBJ2-7 | TRBV19 | CASSSGLYEQYF | TGTGCCAGTAGCTCCGGACTTTACGAGCAGTACTTC
NA | NA | TRBJ2-2 | TRBV12-3/TRBV12-4 | CASSLSAELFF | TGTGCCAGCAGTTTAAGTGCGGAGCTGTTTTTT
NA | NA | TRBJ2-1 | TRBV20-1 | CSATGRLGDEQFF | TGCAGTGCTACTGGGCGGCTAGGGGATGAGCAGTTCTTC
NA | NA | TRBJ2-7 | TRBV5-1 | CASSFTPDDRSYEQYF | TGCGCCAGCAGCTTCACCCCGGACGACCGCTCCTACGAGCAGTACTTC
NA | NA | TRBJ2-3 | TRBV29-1 | CSVEVGGFTDTQYF | TGCAGCGTTGAGGTGGGAGGTTTCACAGATACGCAGTATTTT
NA | NA | TRBJ2-2 | TRBV11-2 | CASSLVPDYGELFF | TGTGCCAGCAGCTTAGTGCCAGATTACGGGGAGCTGTTTTTT
once | NA | TRBJ2-7 | TRBV5-1 | CASSYGPGGEQYF | TGCGCCAGCAGCTACGGCCCGGGCGGGGAGCAGTACTTC
NA | NA | TRBJ1-4 | TRBV14 | CASSQGRSLNEKLFF | TGTGCCAGCAGCCAAGGACGGTCGCTAAATGAAAAACTGTTTTTT